The 21 T cell receptor beta chains listed next were all sequenced from one sample in a study of T-cell memory formation after mild COVID-19. One entry per CDR3 protein results from TCRdb running MiXCR on the 5' RACE reads. The sample shows 470,000 or so distinct CDR3 sequences, 15% to 20% of them seen only once. The source material was PBMCs or a T cell subset sorted from them (not recorded which). The receptors were sampled from an adult woman who had mild COVID-19 (a few samples of this study predate the infection). Cell type and time point are not known.

V and J are TRBV27 and TRBJ1-1, with a weak D call TRBD1 (5 bases). V was shortened by 6 bases and J by 2 bases, with 13 bases between the two germline ends. The CDR3 runs to 14 residues. The germline V gene has CDR1 MNHEY and CDR2 SMNVEV (reference sequence). CDR3 loop: CASSIFQGNTEAFF. The CDR3 DNA follows: TGTGCCAGCAGCATCTTTCAGGGTAACACTGAAGCTTTCTTT.

The J gene is TRBJ1-3, the V gene TRBV12-3 or TRBV12-4, with D possibly TRBD1 on 6 matching bases. V lost 4 bases and J 4 bases, leaving 8 bases between the germline ends. The CDR3 covers 13 residues. The CDR3 spells CASSSQGGNTIYF. The CDR3 region has the DNA TGTGCCAGCAGTTCTCAGGGGGGAAACACCATATATTTT.

This clonotype was picked up a small number of times. The rearrangement joins TRBV7-2 to TRBJ2-1; a possible D gene is TRBD2 (6 bases). V was clipped by 8 bases and J by 7 bases, with 15 bases between them. This CDR3 is 13 amino acids long. CDR1 is SGHTA, CDR2 FQGNSA, per germline. The CDR3 loop is CASGAAGRNEQFF. CDR3 bases: TGTGCCAGCGGGGCGGCGGGAAGGAATGAGCAGTTCTTC.

The sample holds a few counts of this clonotype. The chain combines TRBV29-1 with TRBJ2-3; maybe TRBD2 (5 bases). Germline V gene sequence: CDR1 SQVTM, CDR2 ANQGSEA. Trimming removed 7 bases at V and 11 bases at J, with 16 bases between. This CDR3 has 11 residues. The CDR3: CSGPVGGMQYF. The CDR3 nucleotides read TGCAGCGGGCCGGTAGGAGGAATGCAGTATTTT.

This clonotype was observed a handful of times. The chain has TRBV20-1 and TRBJ2-3; 8 nucleotides align to TRBD2. The germline V gene encodes CDR1 DFQATT and CDR2 SNEGSKA (reference sequence). Trimming took 3 bases from V and 4 from J; bases not matched to a gene: 0. CDR3 size: 12 residues. The CDR3 DNA sequence: TGCAGTGCTAGCGGGGGGGCAGATACGCAGTATTTT. As protein: CSASGGADTQYF.

The genes are TRBV20-1 and TRBJ1-1; D is ambiguous. Trimming removed 0 bases at V and 5 bases at J, with 13 bases between. Germline lookup yields CDR1 DFQATT and CDR2 SNEGSKA (reference sequence). The CDR3 is 14 residues long. CDR3 in DNA: TGCAGTGCTAGAGAAAGGTTCGGATGGACTGAAGCTTTCTTT. Protein sequence: CSARERFGWTEAFF.

The table lists this clonotype with a few counts. The V call is TRBV3-1, the J call TRBJ2-5; 13 bases match TRBD2. The V gene's germline CDR1 is LGHDT and CDR2 YNNKEL (reference sequence). The CDR3 is 19 amino acids. Trimming cost V 3 bases and J 2 bases; bases outside gene matches: 12. The CDR3 region is CASSHLLIATSGGQETQYF. The CDR3 DNA reads TGTGCCAGCAGCCATCTACTAATCGCGACTAGCGGGGGGCAAGAGACCCAGTACTTC.

This chain joins TRBV6-5 and TRBJ2-2, with unresolved D. The V end lost 6 bases, the J end lost 6 bases, and 11 bases lay between the germline ends. The CDR3 loop spans 13 amino acids. Germline V CDR1 and CDR2: MNHEY, SVGAGI. DNA of the CDR3: TGTGCCAGCAGAGGCGATAGGTCCGGGGAGCTGTTTTTT. The encoded protein is CASRGDRSGELFF.

The chain has TRBV7-9 and TRBJ2-3; possibly TRBD2 for D (6 bases). This CDR3 is 18 amino acids long. In germline, CDR1 is SEHNR, CDR2 FQNEAQ (reference sequence). Between the trimmed V and J ends, which lost 11 bases and 0 bases, there was a span of 27 bases. CDR3 residues: CAHPVGDSAYWSTDTQYF. As DNA, the CDR3 is TGTGCCCACCCCGTGGGGGACTCCGCTTATTGGAGCACAGATACGCAGTATTTT.

There are a few counts of this clonotype. The V gene is TRBV20-1, the J gene TRBJ1-1; 10 nucleotides line up with TRBD1. CDR3 length equals 18 residues. V lost 5 bases and J lost 1; bases outside the gene matches: 16. The germline gives CDR1 DFQATT, CDR2 SNEGSKA (reference sequence). CDR3 in DNA: TGCAGTGCTCGAAAAATCTTTGAGACAGGGGGCCGGAACACTGAAGCTTTCTTT. It specifies CSARKIFETGGRNTEAFF.

The chain joins TRBV20-1 to TRBJ2-6; weak D call: TRBD2 (5 bases). V lost 5 bases to trimming and J lost 2 bases, with 10 bases between them. The CDR3 runs 14 residues. Germline loops: CDR1 DFQATT, CDR2 SNEGSKA (reference sequence). The CDR3 reads CSAPDGTGANVLTF. The CDR3 DNA is TGCAGTGCTCCAGACGGGACTGGGGCCAACGTCCTGACTTTC.

This clonotype was observed at least ten times. The rearrangement joins TRBV6-5 to TRBJ2-2; 8 nucleotides agree with TRBD1. The V gene end was trimmed by 2 bases and the J gene end by 6 bases; junction bases not matched to a gene: 5. There are 15 residues in the CDR3. Per the germline V gene, CDR1 is MNHEY and CDR2 is SVGAGI. DNA of the CDR3: TGTGCCAGCAGTTACCTGGGACAGGCTCCCGGGGAGCTGTTTTTT. Amino acids: CASSYLGQAPGELFF.

J is TRBJ2-6 and V is TRBV7-9; D may be TRBD1 (5 bases). The CDR3 totals 17 residues. CDR1 and CDR2 (germline): SEHNR, FQNEAQ (reference sequence). Trimming took 3 bases from V and 5 from J, leaving 17 bases between them. CDR3 sequence reads: CASSFIQGERRANVLTF. The DNA for the CDR3 is TGTGCCAGCAGCTTTATTCAGGGCGAAAGGAGGGCCAACGTCCTGACTTTC.

The table lists this clonotype with a few counts. The V gene is TRBV19, the J gene TRBJ2-1, with D possibly matching TRBD2 (6 bases). The V and J ends lost 3 bases and 2 bases respectively, with 11 bases between them. CDR3 length equals 15 residues. The germline gives CDR1 LNHDA, CDR2 SQIVND (reference sequence). The CDR3: CASSIWDSAYNEQFF. The DNA for the CDR3 is TGTGCCAGTAGTATCTGGGACTCAGCCTACAATGAGCAGTTCTTC.

This chain links TRBV11-3 with TRBJ2-3, with D hard to call. The V and J ends lost 3 bases and 9 bases respectively, with 10 bases between them. This CDR3 is 12 amino acids long. In germline, CDR1 is SGHNT, CDR2 YENEEA. CDR3 region: CASSLSGRTQYF. In DNA form, the CDR3 reads TGTGCCAGCAGCTTGTCTGGGCGCACGCAGTATTTT.

The chain employs TRBV15 and TRBJ1-1; unclear D gene. This CDR3 contains 13 residues. The germline CDR1 and CDR2 sequences are LNHNV and YYDKDF (reference sequence). V lost 7 bases, J lost 1 base, and 10 bases lay in between. The chain's CDR3 is CATTPTANTEAFF. In nucleotides, the CDR3 is TGTGCCACCACGCCAACAGCGAACACTGAAGCTTTCTTT.

Here the CDR3 reads CASSSAMGAVYGYTF. The CDR3 DNA reads TGTGCCAGCAGTTCCGCCATGGGCGCGGTCTATGGCTACACCTTC. V and J are TRBV12-3 or TRBV12-4 and TRBJ1-2; D unclear. Trimming stripped 4 bases from V and 4 bases from J, with 16 bases between. This CDR3 spans 15 amino acids.

There are a few counts of this clonotype. The gene calls are TRBV5-1 and TRBJ1-4; a possible D gene is TRBD1 (6 bases). V was clipped by 0 bases and J by 6 bases, with 9 bases between them. The CDR3 runs 14 residues. Germline assignment: CDR1 SGHRS and CDR2 YFSETQ. The CDR3 protein is CASSLVRGDEKLFF. CDR3 bases: TGCGCCAGCAGCTTGGTTAGGGGGGATGAAAAACTGTTTTTT.

This clonotype was recorded a few times. The V call is TRBV29-1, the J call TRBJ1-1, with D possibly TRBD1 on 6 matching bases. Germline V gives CDR1 SQVTM, CDR2 ANQGSEA. The CDR3 totals 15 residues. V was clipped by 4 bases and J by 1 base, with 16 bases between them. CDR3 amino acids: CSVGAQGRWNTEAFF. The CDR3 coding sequence is TGCAGCGTTGGGGCCCAGGGGCGGTGGAACACTGAAGCTTTCTTT.

This clonotype was counted between two and nine times. This chain links TRBV20-1 with TRBJ2-3; D is tentatively TRBD1 or TRBD2 (5 bases each). This CDR3 contains 14 residues. Looked up from germline, CDR1 is DFQATT and CDR2 is SNEGSKA (reference sequence). V lost 2 bases and J 2 bases, leaving 11 bases between the germline ends. The CDR3 coding sequence is TGCAGTGCTAGAAGGGACCCCACCACAGATACGCAGTATTTT. This sequence encodes CSARRDPTTDTQYF.

This clonotype was picked up a small number of times. The chain carries TRBV7-9 and TRBJ2-7, with D maybe TRBD2 (5 bases). V shed 5 bases and J shed 2 bases, with 22 bases lying between them. Germline CDR1 and CDR2: SEHNR and FQNEAQ (reference sequence). The CDR3 is made up of 17 amino acids. For the CDR3, the DNA is TGTGCCAGCAGCCTAACCCCCGTAGCGAAATTCACCTACGAGCAGTACTTC. This codes for CASSLTPVAKFTYEQYF.